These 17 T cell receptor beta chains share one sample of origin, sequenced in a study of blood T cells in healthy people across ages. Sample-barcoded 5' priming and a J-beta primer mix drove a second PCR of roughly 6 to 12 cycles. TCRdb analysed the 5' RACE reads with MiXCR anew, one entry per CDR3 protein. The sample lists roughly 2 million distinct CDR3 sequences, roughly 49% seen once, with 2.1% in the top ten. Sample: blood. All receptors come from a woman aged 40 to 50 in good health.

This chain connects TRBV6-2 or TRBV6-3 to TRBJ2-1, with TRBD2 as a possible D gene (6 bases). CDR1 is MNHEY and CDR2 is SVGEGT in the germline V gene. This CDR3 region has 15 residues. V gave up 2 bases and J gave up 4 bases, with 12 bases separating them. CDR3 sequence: CASSYERVRYNEQFF. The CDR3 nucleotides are TGTGCCAGCAGTTACGAGCGGGTTCGTTACAATGAGCAGTTCTTC.

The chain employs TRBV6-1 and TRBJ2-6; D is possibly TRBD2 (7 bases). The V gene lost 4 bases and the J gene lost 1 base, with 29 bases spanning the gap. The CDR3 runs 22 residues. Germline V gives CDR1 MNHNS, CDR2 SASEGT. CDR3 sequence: CASSARLPGRGANLSGANVLTF. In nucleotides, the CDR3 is TGTGCCAGCAGTGCCCGATTACCGGGACGGGGGGCTAACTTATCTGGGGCCAACGTCCTGACTTTC.

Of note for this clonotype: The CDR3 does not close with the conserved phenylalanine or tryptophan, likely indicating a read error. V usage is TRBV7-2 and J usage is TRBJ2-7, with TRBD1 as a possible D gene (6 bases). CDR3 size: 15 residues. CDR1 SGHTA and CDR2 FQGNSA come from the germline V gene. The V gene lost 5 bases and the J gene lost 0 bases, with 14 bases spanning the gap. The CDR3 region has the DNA TGTGCCAGCAGCCTAACAGGGACGGGCTCCTACGAGCAGTACTCC. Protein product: CASSLTGTGSYEQYS.

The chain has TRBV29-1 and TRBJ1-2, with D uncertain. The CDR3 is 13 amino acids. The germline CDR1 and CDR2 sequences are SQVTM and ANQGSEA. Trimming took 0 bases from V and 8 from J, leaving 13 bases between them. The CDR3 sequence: CSVEDRAAGGYTF. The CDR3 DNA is TGCAGCGTTGAAGATCGGGCAGCGGGAGGCTACACCTTC. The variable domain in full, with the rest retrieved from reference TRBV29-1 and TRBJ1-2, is SAVISQKPSRDICQRGTSLTIQCQVDSQVTMMFWYRQQPGQSLTLIATANQGSEATYESGFVIDKFPISRPNLTFSTLTVSNMSPEDSSIYLCSVEDRAAGGYTFGSGTRLTVV.

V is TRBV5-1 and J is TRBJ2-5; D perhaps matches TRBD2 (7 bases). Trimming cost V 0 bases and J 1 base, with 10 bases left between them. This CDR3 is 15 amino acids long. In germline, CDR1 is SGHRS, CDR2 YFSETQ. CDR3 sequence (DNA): TGCGCCAGCAGCTTGGAGGGGGAGGGCCAAGAGACCCAGTACTTC. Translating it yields CASSLEGEGQETQYF.

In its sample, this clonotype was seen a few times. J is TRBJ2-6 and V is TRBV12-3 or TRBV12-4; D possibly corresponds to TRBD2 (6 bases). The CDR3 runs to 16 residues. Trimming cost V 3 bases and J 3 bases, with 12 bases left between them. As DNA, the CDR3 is TGTGCCAGCAGTTTTAAGCGGGCACATGGGGCCAACGTCCTGACTTTC. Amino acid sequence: CASSFKRAHGANVLTF.

The CDR3 region is CASTQTRGGGKTQYF. In DNA form, the CDR3 reads TGTGCCAGCACTCAAACGCGAGGGGGCGGAAAGACCCAGTACTTC. This chain joins TRBV27 and TRBJ2-5, with 7 positions matching TRBD1. Trimming took 7 bases from V and 6 from J; bases not matched to a gene: 14. The CDR3 extends over 15 amino acids. CDR1 and CDR2 from the germline V gene are MNHEY and SMNVEV (reference sequence).

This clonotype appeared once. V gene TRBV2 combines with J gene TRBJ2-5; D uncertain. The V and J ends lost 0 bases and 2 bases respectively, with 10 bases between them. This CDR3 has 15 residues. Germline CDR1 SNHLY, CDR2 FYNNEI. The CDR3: CASSEALQKQETQYF. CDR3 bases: TGTGCCAGCAGTGAAGCGCTTCAGAAGCAAGAGACCCAGTACTTC.

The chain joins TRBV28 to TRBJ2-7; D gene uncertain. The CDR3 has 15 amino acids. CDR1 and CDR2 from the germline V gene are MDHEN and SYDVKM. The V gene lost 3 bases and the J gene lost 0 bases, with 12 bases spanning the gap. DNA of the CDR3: TGTGCCAGCAGTTTTGGGGTCAGCAACTCCTACGAGCAGTACTTC. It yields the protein CASSFGVSNSYEQYF.

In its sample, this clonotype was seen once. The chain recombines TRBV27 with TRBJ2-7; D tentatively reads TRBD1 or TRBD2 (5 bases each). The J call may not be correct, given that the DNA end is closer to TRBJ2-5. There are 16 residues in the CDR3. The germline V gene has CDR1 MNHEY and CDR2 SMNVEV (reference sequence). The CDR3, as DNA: TGTGCCAGCGGCCCGAAACGGGGCGAAAGGGAGGAGACCCAGTACTTC. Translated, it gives CASGPKRGEREETQYF.

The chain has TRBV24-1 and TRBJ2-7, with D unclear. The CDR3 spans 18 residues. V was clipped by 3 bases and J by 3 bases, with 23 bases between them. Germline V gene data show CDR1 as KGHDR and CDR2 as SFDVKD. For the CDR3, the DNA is TGTGCCACCAGTGATACTTTACCGAAAGTGCCGCTTAACTACGAGCAGTACTTC. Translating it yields CATSDTLPKVPLNYEQYF.

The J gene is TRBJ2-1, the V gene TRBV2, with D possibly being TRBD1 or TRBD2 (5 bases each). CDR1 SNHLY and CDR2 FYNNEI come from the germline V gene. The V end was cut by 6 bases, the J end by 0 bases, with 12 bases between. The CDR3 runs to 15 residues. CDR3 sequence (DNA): TGTGCCAGCAGGGGACCAACAGCCTCCTACAATGAGCAGTTCTTC. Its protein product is CASRGPTASYNEQFF.

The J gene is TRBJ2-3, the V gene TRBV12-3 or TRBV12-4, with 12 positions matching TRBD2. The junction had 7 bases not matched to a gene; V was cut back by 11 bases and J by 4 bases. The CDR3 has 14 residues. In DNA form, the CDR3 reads TGTGCCGGGGCTAGCGGGGGGGCTGCAGATACGCAGTATTTT. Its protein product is CAGASGGAADTQYF.

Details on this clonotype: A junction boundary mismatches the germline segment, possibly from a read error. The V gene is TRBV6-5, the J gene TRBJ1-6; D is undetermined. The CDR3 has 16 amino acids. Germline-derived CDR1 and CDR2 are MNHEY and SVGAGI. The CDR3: CASSYNPRLHNSPLHF. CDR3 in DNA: TGTGCCAGCAGTTATAATCCTCGGTTACATAATTCACCCCTCCACTTC.

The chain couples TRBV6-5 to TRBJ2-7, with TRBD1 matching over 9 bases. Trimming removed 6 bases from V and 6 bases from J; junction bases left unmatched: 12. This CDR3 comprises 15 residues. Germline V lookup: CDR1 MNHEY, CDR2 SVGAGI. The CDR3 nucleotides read TGTGCCAGCAGCATCTCGGGGACAGGGATCGGCGAGCAGTACTTC. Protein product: CASSISGTGIGEQYF.

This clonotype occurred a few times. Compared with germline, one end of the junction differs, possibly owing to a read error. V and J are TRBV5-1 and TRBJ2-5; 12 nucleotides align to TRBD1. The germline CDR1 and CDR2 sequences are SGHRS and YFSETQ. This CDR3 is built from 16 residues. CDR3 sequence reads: CASSPNSGTGGYEQYF. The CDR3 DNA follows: TGCGCCAGCAGCCCTAACTCCGGGACAGGGGGCTACGAGCAGTACTTT. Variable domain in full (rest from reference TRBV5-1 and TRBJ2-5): KAGVTQTPRYLIKTRGQQVTLSCSPISGHRSVSWYQQTPGQGLQFLFEYFSETQRNKGNFPGRFSGRQFSNSRSEMNVSTLELGDSALYLCASSPNSGTGGYEQYFGPGTRLLVL.

CDR3 region: CASSLGQGSPGANVLTF. The CDR3, as DNA: TGTGCCAGCAGTTTAGGACAGGGGAGCCCTGGGGCCAACGTCCTGACTTTC. V and J are TRBV12-3 or TRBV12-4 and TRBJ2-6, with 8 bases matching TRBD1. Trimming cost V 1 base and J 2 bases; bases outside gene matches: 4. This CDR3 has 17 residues.